Included here is one TCR beta chain sequence, with context. The antigen is unknown. Other DNA sequences in this sample translate to the same CDR3. The J segment lost 5 bases and the V segment lost 3 bases, leaving 6 bases of the junction unmatched. The CDR3 has 15 amino acids. The germline gives CDR1 SGDLS, CDR2 YYNGEE. Indicated treatment: approximately 18 received Ad26.COV2.S at low or high dose, single or two shots; a few received placebo; per-sample allocation not given. The samples date from day 63 after the first vaccine or placebo injection. The data were taken from a study of Ad26.COV2.S vaccination and SARS-CoV-2 variants. For the study at large: Donor participated within the Ad26.COV2.S arm of the COV1001 trial.

Study results and limitations: The placebo group had lower spike-specific TCR breadth than the vaccine recipients did.

Profiled with immunoSEQ multiplex PCR; TCRdb holds only in-frame clones, not every one. Here the sample spans hundreds of thousands of clones, about nine tenths being singletons. The rearrangement uses TRBV9 and TRBJ1-2; 11 bases align to TRBD1. The receptor comes from a person between 18 and 59 years old who received the Ad26.COV2.S COVID-19 vaccine or a placebo. The input for sequencing was peripheral blood, taken in a trial of Ad26.COV2.S vaccine versus placebo. The CDR3 region is CASSAGTGGGYGYTF. DNA of the CDR3: TGTGCCAGCAGCGCGGGGACAGGGGGTGGATATGGCTACACCTTC.